Listed below are T cell receptor beta chains from one sample, sequenced in a study of T cell responses to AZD1222 COVID-19 vaccine. The assay was immunoSEQ multiplex PCR, and TCRdb's table has in-frame clones only and misses some. Of about 100,000 clones in the sample, nearly 90% were seen once. The sequences come from peripheral blood, collected on day 0 of AZD1222 vaccination. These receptors were obtained from an adult in good health. Both conserved end residues are part of each CDR3. Fields, in order: J gene, V gene, clone size, D gene, CDR3 DNA, CDR3 protein. A D gene is named only where the DNA matches it firmly. Size values are once, few and many counts, or a class for expanded clones, and some rows have none.

TRBJ2-1,TRBV7-3,.,.,TGTGCCAGCAGCTTACTTGCGGCCAGCTCCTACAATGAGCAGTTCTTC,CASSLLAASSYNEQFF
TRBJ2-4,TRBV6-5,.,.,TGTGCCAGCAGTAGAAGACAGGCCCCTTCGGACATTCAGTACTTC,CASSRRQAPSDIQYF
TRBJ2-1,TRBV15,.,.,TGTGCCACCAGCAGAGATCGCGGCACATACAATGAGCAGTTCTTC,CATSRDRGTYNEQFF
TRBJ1-2,TRBV15,.,.,TGTGCCACCAGCCTCGGCCGGGGATCGTACTATGGCTACACCTTC,CATSLGRGSYYGYTF
TRBJ1-2,TRBV6-5,.,.,TGTGCCAGCGCCGGGGCCCCCCCCCAGGGCGGCTACACCTTC,CASAGAPPQGGYTF
TRBJ1-1,TRBV5-1,.,.,TGCGCCAGCAGCGTTAAAGGGTTGGGCACTGAAGCTTTCTTT,CASSVKGLGTEAFF
TRBJ2-1,TRBV6-5,.,.,TGTGCCAGCAGTCCCGGGAACAACAATGAGCAGTTCTTC,CASSPGNNNEQFF
TRBJ2-3,TRBV12-3/TRBV12-4,.,TRBD2,TGTGCCAGCAGTTCCACTAGCGCGGGTACGCAGTATTTT,CASSSTSAGTQYF
TRBJ2-5,TRBV4-3,few,.,TGCGCCAGCAGCCAAACTGGGACATCACAAGAGACCCAGTACTTC,CASSQTGTSQETQYF
TRBJ1-1,TRBV6-5,once,TRBD1,TGTGCCAGCAGTTATTCAGGGGGTACGGACACTGAAGCTTTCTTT,CASSYSGGTDTEAFF
TRBJ1-6,TRBV7-3,.,TRBD1,TGTGCCAGCAGCTTAGGGACAGCCTATTCACCCCTCCACTTT,CASSLGTAYSPLHF
TRBJ2-1,TRBV7-9,.,TRBD2,TGTGCCAGCAGCCAAAGCGGGGGCCTCTACAATGAGCAGTTCTTC,CASSQSGGLYNEQFF
TRBJ2-2,TRBV11-3,.,.,TGTGCCAGCAGCTTATTCCAGGTTGGCGGGGAGCTGTTTTTT,CASSLFQVGGELFF
TRBJ2-1,TRBV4-3,.,TRBD2,TGCGCCAGCAGCCAAGAGTTTGGGGGAGGGGATAGTGAGCAGTTCTTC,CASSQEFGGGDSEQFF
TRBJ1-1,TRBV10-3,.,.,TGTGCCATCTCGGATTACACTGAAGCTTTCTTT,CAISDYTEAFF
TRBJ1-1,TRBV2,.,.,TGTGCCAGCATCCAACGGGCGGAGAACACTGAAGCTTTCTTT,CASIQRAENTEAFF
TRBJ2-3,TRBV7-3,.,.,TGTGCCAGCAGCTCAGGGTTTTGGGATACGCAGTATTTT,CASSSGFWDTQYF
TRBJ2-2,TRBV7-9,.,TRBD2,TGTGCCAGTGGGCTAGCGGGAGATCTTGGCGGGGAGCTGTTTTTT,CASGLAGDLGGELFF
TRBJ2-1,TRBV2,.,TRBD2,TGTGCCTCCCTTGGGGGGAACGGGGGGAATGAGCAGTTCTTC,CASLGGNGGNEQFF
TRBJ2-2,TRBV6-5,.,TRBD2,TGTGCCAACGTCCGGGGGGGCGCGGTCGGGGAGCTGTTTTTT,CANVRGGAVGELFF
TRBJ1-6,TRBV19,once,TRBD1,TGTGCCAGTAGGGCCGGGACAGCTAATTCACCCCTCCACTTT,CASRAGTANSPLHF
TRBJ2-7,TRBV19,.,.,TGTGCCAGTAGTCCGGGGTCCGCCTACGAGCAGTACTTC,CASSPGSAYEQYF
TRBJ1-5,TRBV15,.,TRBD1,TGTGCCACCAGCAGGGTAACTGGGACAGGGGGTCAGCCCCAGCATTTT,CATSRVTGTGGQPQHF
TRBJ2-1,TRBV24-1,.,TRBD1,TGTGCCACCAGTGTCCGAGGGACAGTTGACAATGAGCAGTTCTTC,CATSVRGTVDNEQFF
TRBJ1-1,TRBV29-1,.,.,TGCAGCGTTGAACCGGCCGGTGGCCACACTGAAGCTTTCTTT,CSVEPAGGHTEAFF
TRBJ2-7,TRBV11-2,.,.,TGTGCCAGCAGCCCCCGGGGCGGGAAAGCCGCCTACGAGCAGTACTTC,CASSPRGGKAAYEQYF
TRBJ1-2,TRBV11-2,.,.,TGTGCCAGCAGCCGACCGGGGGGAGCTGGTAACTATGGCTACACCTTC,CASSRPGGAGNYGYTF
TRBJ1-1,TRBV9,.,.,TGTGCCAGCAGCGTAGCTGGGGCTCTGGCTGAAGCTTTCTTT,CASSVAGALAEAFF
TRBJ1-1,TRBV7-2,.,.,TGTGCCAGCAGCTTGACCGGGACACAGAACACTGAAGCTTTCTTT,CASSLTGTQNTEAFF
TRBJ1-5,TRBV6-6,once,.,TGTGCCAGCAGTCCAGGACAGACCTCGAATCAGCCCCAGCATTTT,CASSPGQTSNQPQHF
TRBJ2-3,TRBV6-2/TRBV6-3,.,TRBD1,TGTGCCAGCAGTTACTCAGGGACAGGGAGCACAGATACGCAGTATTTT,CASSYSGTGSTDTQYF
TRBJ1-3,TRBV7-7,.,TRBD1,TGTGCTAGCAGCTTAGGGGACAGGGGGCCCTCTGGAAACACCATATATTTT,CASSLGDRGPSGNTIYF
TRBJ2-7,TRBV29-1,.,.,TGCAGCGTTGAAAGTTCGGGGTACGAGCAGTACTTC,CSVESSGYEQYF
TRBJ1-2,TRBV14,once,.,TGTGCCAGCAGCCGTGCCGATTTTGGAAACTATGGCTACACCTTC,CASSRADFGNYGYTF
TRBJ1-1,TRBV19,once,.,TGTGCCAGTAGTATTACAGCGGGGGGGAAACTGAACACTGAAGCTTTCTTT,CASSITAGGKLNTEAFF